Each of the 23 T cell receptor beta chains below was sequenced from the same sample in a study of blood T cell repertoires in COVID-19. This table comes from immunoSEQ multiplex PCR, and its TCRdb copy is limited to in-frame clones, with some not included. Here the sample spans under 300,000 clones, approximately 78% being singletons. Sample: peripheral blood. The receptors stem from a woman between 18 and 29 years old with acute or convalescent COVID-19.

This clone has more than one count but fewer than ten. The chain links TRBV7-9 to TRBJ2-5, with D possibly being TRBD1 (5 bases). The CDR3 runs to 14 residues. The germline V gene has CDR1 SEHNR and CDR2 FQNEAQ (reference sequence). V was cut by 0 bases and J by 5 bases, with 10 bases left in between. The CDR3 reads CASSLAGRVETQYF. The CDR3 coding sequence is TGTGCCAGCAGCTTAGCGGGCAGGGTCGAGACCCAGTACTTC.

This clone occurred a few times. The rearrangement links TRBV7-2 to TRBJ2-7, with D possibly TRBD1 on 6 matching bases. V was shortened by 4 bases and J by 4 bases, with 11 bases between the two germline ends. This CDR3 spans 13 amino acids. Germline V gene lookup returns CDR1 SGHTA and CDR2 FQGNSA. This CDR3 is CASSSRTDYEQYF. CDR3 nucleotides: TGTGCCAGCAGCTCCAGGACAGATTACGAGCAGTACTTC.

The chain joins TRBV7-8 to TRBJ1-1; D ambiguous. Trimming removed 5 bases from V and 1 base from J, with 11 bases in between. Germline-derived CDR1 and CDR2 are SGHVS and FQNEAQ. The CDR3 is 14 amino acids. The CDR3 loop reads CASSPAIGNTEAFF. The CDR3 nucleotides are TGTGCCAGCAGCCCCGCGATCGGGAACACTGAAGCTTTCTTT. The full variable domain, rest sourced from reference TRBV7-8 and TRBJ1-1, is GAGVSQSPRYKVAKRGQDVALRCDPISGHVSLFWYQQALGQGPEFLTYFQNEAQLDKSGLPSDRFFAERPEGSVSTLKIQRTQQEDSAVYLCASSPAIGNTEAFFGQGTRLTVV.

This chain uses TRBV5-6 with TRBJ2-1; 8 bases fit TRBD2. The V gene end was trimmed by 0 bases and the J gene end by 4 bases; junction bases not matched to a gene: 12. The CDR3 contains 18 residues. Germline V CDR1 and CDR2: SGHDT, YYEEEE. The CDR3 protein is CASSLVGLAGNLYNEQFF. In nucleotides, the CDR3 is TGTGCCAGCAGCTTGGTAGGGCTAGCGGGTAACCTATACAATGAGCAGTTCTTC.

This chain joins TRBV5-6 and TRBJ2-7; TRBD2 matches 7 bases. Germline loops: CDR1 SGHDT, CDR2 YYEEEE. This CDR3 spans 18 amino acids. V lost 3 bases and J lost 2; bases outside the gene matches: 17. Written as DNA, the CDR3 is TGTGCCAGCAGCTCCCCCGGGGGGTCGGGAGTAGGGGCCTACGAGCAGTACTTC. Amino acid sequence: CASSSPGGSGVGAYEQYF.

The chain recombines TRBV7-2 with TRBJ2-5, with 7 bases matching TRBD2. Germline V CDR1 and CDR2: SGHTA, FQGNSA. The CDR3 spans 17 residues. Trimming removed 1 base from V and 1 base from J; junction bases left unmatched: 9. The CDR3 DNA reads TGTGCCAGCAGCTTAGACCCACTCCTAGCGGTCCAAGAGACCCAGTACTTC. Its translation is CASSLDPLLAVQETQYF.

The rearrangement links TRBV30 to TRBJ2-3, with 7 bases identical to TRBD1. The CDR3 loop spans 15 amino acids. Germline V gives CDR1 GTSNPN, CDR2 SVGIG (reference sequence). After removal of 0 bases from V and 3 bases from J, the junction contained 6 bases not matched to a gene. For the CDR3, the DNA is TGTGCCTGGAGTGTAGGGGGCTATAGGACAGATACGCAGTATTTT. This gives the protein CAWSVGGYRTDTQYF.

The V call is TRBV9, the J call TRBJ2-4; possible D gene TRBD2, 5 bases. Germline CDR1 reads SGDLS; CDR2 reads YYNGEE. V shed 0 bases and J shed 5 bases, with 9 bases lying between them. The CDR3 consists of 14 residues. The CDR3: CASSVDQRQNIQYF. CDR3 sequence (DNA): TGTGCCAGCAGCGTAGACCAGCGGCAAAACATTCAGTACTTC.

The table lists this clone with a count of one. The V call is TRBV11-2, the J call TRBJ2-5, with 7 positions matching TRBD2. Germline CDR1 reads SGHAT; CDR2 reads FQNNGV. CDR3 length: 16 residues. V shed 1 base, J shed 1 base, and the junction held 6 bases outside the gene matches. The DNA for the CDR3 is TGTGCCAGCAGCTTAGTGGGCGGGAGCCCCCAAGAGACCCAGTACTTC. Protein product: CASSLVGGSPQETQYF.

The chain recombines TRBV6-2 or TRBV6-3 with TRBJ1-5, with D unclear. There are 12 residues in the CDR3. V lost 2 bases and J 6 bases, leaving 5 bases between the germline ends. Germline V CDR1 and CDR2: MNHEY, SVGEGT. This CDR3 reads CASSYLGQPQHF. The CDR3 region has the DNA TGTGCCAGCAGTTACCTAGGTCAGCCCCAGCATTTT.

The rearrangement uses TRBV6-5 and TRBJ1-3; 9 nucleotides align to TRBD1. CDR3 length equals 14 residues. Per germline, CDR1 MNHEY and CDR2 SVGAGI. V shed 6 bases and J 2 bases; nucleotides not matched to a gene: 2. The CDR3 DNA follows: TGTGCCAGCAGGCGGACAGGGGCTGGAAACACCATATATTTT. Protein product: CASRRTGAGNTIYF.

The V gene is TRBV7-3, the J gene TRBJ2-3, with D tentatively TRBD2 (7 bases). Trimming took 2 bases from V and 2 from J, leaving 11 bases between them. This CDR3 is 15 amino acids long. Germline CDR1 reads SGHTA; CDR2 reads FQGTGA. CDR3 sequence reads: CASSLGRGDTDTQYF. The CDR3 bases are TGTGCCAGCAGCTTAGGGAGGGGGGACACAGATACGCAGTATTTT.

The CDR3 sequence: CASNRQGADTEAFF. As DNA, the CDR3 is TGTGCCAGCAACAGACAGGGGGCAGACACTGAAGCTTTCTTT. The chain joins TRBV2 to TRBJ1-1; 10 bases map to TRBD1. V trimming: 7 bases; J trimming: 3 bases; junction bases outside the gene matches: 5. Germline-derived CDR1 and CDR2 are SNHLY and FYNNEI. This CDR3 has 14 residues.

The chain links TRBV7-9 to TRBJ2-5; 8 bases map to TRBD2. Germline CDR1 reads SEHNR; CDR2 reads FQNEAQ (reference sequence). The CDR3 has 16 amino acids. V lost 2 bases to trimming and J lost 4 bases; unmatched junction nucleotides: 9. Here the CDR3 DNA reads TGTGCCAGCAGCTTAACGACGGGAGGGCCGGGAGAGACCCAGTACTTC. This sequence encodes CASSLTTGGPGETQYF.

The CDR3 DNA sequence: TGTGCCAGCAGCTTGGGACAGAGCATGGGGCAGCCCCAGCATTTT. Translating gives CASSLGQSMGQPQHF. The chain has TRBV2 and TRBJ1-5; 7 bases fit TRBD1. The V gene's germline CDR1 is SNHLY and CDR2 FYNNEI. This CDR3 region has 15 residues. V gave up 6 bases and J gave up 7 bases; unmatched junction bases: 12.

V and J are TRBV10-3 and TRBJ2-3; TRBD2 agrees at 14 bases. Looked up from germline, CDR1 is ENHRY and CDR2 is SYGVKD. Trimming cost V 6 bases and J 5 bases; bases outside gene matches: 10. This CDR3 spans 17 amino acids. CDR3 loop: CAIRMGLAGVQLDTQYF. In nucleotides, the CDR3 is TGTGCCATCAGGATGGGACTAGCGGGAGTGCAGTTAGATACGCAGTATTTT.

Of note for this clone: Sequence at one end of the junction differs from germline and may be a read error. The chain combines TRBV7-9 with TRBJ2-2; 9 positions match TRBD2. This CDR3 contains 18 residues. Germline CDR1 SEHNR, CDR2 FQNEAQ (reference sequence). The CDR3 bases are TGTGCCAGCAGCCCCGCCCTGGGGCGGGAGGGAAACACCGGGGAGCTGCTTTTT. It codes for CASSPALGREGNTGELLF. Filled out from reference TRBV7-9 and TRBJ2-2, the complete variable domain reads DTGVSQNPRHKITKRGQNVTFRCDPISEHNRLYWYRQTLGQGPEFLTYFQNEAQLEKSRLLSDRFSAERPKGSFSTLEIQRTEQGDSAMYLCASSPALGREGNTGELLFGEGSRLTVL.

The chain is built from TRBV29-1 and TRBJ2-2; 12 nucleotides match TRBD2. The CDR3 is made up of 16 amino acids. Germline V gene data show CDR1 as SQVTM and CDR2 as ANQGSEA. J was trimmed by 1 base and V by 7 bases; bases with no gene match: 7. CDR3 region: CSGLAGAGGNTGELFF. In DNA, the CDR3 is TGCAGCGGACTAGCGGGAGCGGGGGGGAACACCGGGGAGCTGTTTTTT.

The chain is built from TRBV28 and TRBJ2-1, with 8 bases lining up with TRBD2. Looked up from germline, CDR1 is MDHEN and CDR2 is SYDVKM. V lost 7 bases to trimming and J lost 0 bases; unmatched junction nucleotides: 5. The CDR3 consists of 15 residues. This chain's CDR3 is CASTVAGISYNEQFF. Here the CDR3 DNA reads TGTGCCAGCACCGTAGCGGGAATCTCCTACAATGAGCAGTTCTTC.

The chain employs TRBV7-2 and TRBJ2-7, with TRBD2 matching 13 bases. CDR3 length: 18 amino acids. V shed 5 bases and J 2 bases; nucleotides not matched to a gene: 12. Germline V lookup: CDR1 SGHTA, CDR2 FQGNSA. CDR3 nucleotide sequence: TGTGCCAGCAGCCCTCGGACTAGCGGGAGTGGAAAAGCCTACGAGCAGTACTTC. It encodes CASSPRTSGSGKAYEQYF.

This clone occurred once. The CDR3 loop is CASSGSGTAREKLFF. As DNA, the CDR3 is TGTGCCAGTAGCGGTAGCGGGACCGCACGGGAAAAACTGTTTTTT. The chain recombines TRBV19 with TRBJ1-4, with D possibly being TRBD1 (5 bases). The CDR3 has 15 amino acids. Germline V CDR1 and CDR2: LNHDA, SQIVND (reference sequence). Trimming removed 6 bases at V and 8 bases at J, with 19 bases between.

The chain recombines TRBV2 with TRBJ1-2; a possible D gene is TRBD1 (5 bases). This CDR3 is 13 amino acids long. V was shortened by 7 bases and J by 3 bases, with 12 bases between the two germline ends. Germline CDR1 is SNHLY and CDR2 is FYNNEI. Here the CDR3 reads CASTRTTYYGYTF. In nucleotides, the CDR3 is TGTGCCAGCACGAGGACAACCTACTATGGCTACACCTTC.

The chain joins TRBV7-2 to TRBJ2-3, with D possibly being TRBD2 (7 bases). V was cut by 2 bases and J by 5 bases, with 17 bases left in between. This CDR3 has 16 amino acids. Germline assignment: CDR1 SGHTA and CDR2 FQGNSA. CDR3 in amino acids: CASSLMGGGAVDTQYF. In DNA form, the CDR3 reads TGTGCCAGCAGCTTAATGGGTGGGGGGGCCGTAGATACGCAGTATTTT.